The 20 T cell receptor beta chains given below trace back to one sample, sequenced in a study of cytomegalovirus exposure and HLA in healthy donors. Amplification used 60 Vbeta primers and 13 Jbeta primers. The repertoire was sequenced with immunoSEQ multiplex PCR; TCRdb's copy has only in-frame clones and lacks some. The top ten clones hold approximately 6.3% of a sample with approximately 190,000 clones, roughly 76% of them seen once. The sequencing sample was made of PBMCs. Receptors were obtained from a middle-aged man in good health and CMV-seropositive.

V gene TRBV18 combines with J gene TRBJ1-6; no definite D call. Germline V gene data show CDR1 as KGHSH and CDR2 as LQKENI. This CDR3 is built from 15 residues. V was clipped by 10 bases and J by 2 bases, with 15 bases between them. The CDR3 region has the DNA TGTGCCATCGAGGGTGGAAGCACCTATAATTCACCCCTCCACTTT. Translation gives CAIEGGSTYNSPLHF.

The J gene is TRBJ2-1, the V gene TRBV4-3, with 11 positions matching TRBD1. This CDR3 region has 15 residues. V shed 1 base and J 7 bases; nucleotides not matched to a gene: 3. Germline lookup yields CDR1 LGHNA and CDR2 YSLEER. The CDR3 region is CASSQVGDRGNEQFF. CDR3 DNA sequence: TGCGCCAGCAGCCAAGTCGGGGACAGGGGGAATGAGCAGTTCTTC.

V and J are TRBV12-5 and TRBJ2-5; the match to TRBD1 covers 7 bases. V lost 7 bases to trimming and J lost 3 bases; unmatched junction nucleotides: 11. The CDR3 extends over 15 amino acids. Germline V gives CDR1 LGHNT, CDR2 FRNRAP. The CDR3 is CASAEGAGYKETQYF. DNA of the CDR3: TGTGCTAGTGCCGAGGGGGCAGGGTACAAAGAGACCCAGTACTTC.

As concerns this clone: The identical CDR3 is also encoded by other nucleotide sequences in the sample. The CDR3 sequence is CASRLAETQYF. As DNA, the CDR3 is TGTGCCAGCAGGCTAGCGGAGACCCAGTACTTC. The chain has TRBV11-2 and TRBJ2-5; D perhaps matches TRBD2 (6 bases). Per germline, CDR1 SGHAT and CDR2 FQNNGV. V dropped 6 bases and J dropped 5 bases, with 7 bases sitting between them. CDR3 size: 11 residues. Together with reference TRBV11-2 and TRBJ2-5, the CDR3 gives the full variable domain: EAGVAQSPRYKIIEKRQSVAFWCNPISGHATLYWYQQILGQGPKLLIQFQNNGVVDDSQLPKDRFSAERLKGVDSTLKIQPAKLEDSAVYLCASRLAETQYFGPGTRLLVL.

The V and J genes are TRBV6-1 and TRBJ1-2, with D tentatively TRBD1 (6 bases). V was shortened by 6 bases and J by 4 bases, with 15 bases between the two germline ends. Per germline, CDR1 MNHNS and CDR2 SASEGT. The CDR3 has 14 amino acids. The CDR3 DNA reads as TGTGCCAGCAGAACAGGGTGGCGGAGCTATGGCTACACCTTC. It codes for CASRTGWRSYGYTF.

This clone was detected only a few times. The V call is TRBV27, the J call TRBJ1-4, with a weak D call TRBD1 (5 bases). V lost 6 bases and J 0 bases, leaving 17 bases between the germline ends. This CDR3 comprises 17 residues. Germline V lookup: CDR1 MNHEY, CDR2 SMNVEV (reference sequence). Here the CDR3 reads CASRGLIGVSTNEKLFF. The CDR3, as DNA: TGTGCCAGCAGGGGATTGATAGGGGTCTCAACTAATGAAAAACTGTTTTTT.

The rearrangement links TRBV6-6 to TRBJ1-1; D call uncertain. The germline gives CDR1 MNHNY, CDR2 SVGAGI (reference sequence). Trimming took 7 bases from V and 4 from J, leaving 7 bases between them. This CDR3 contains 11 residues. In DNA form, the CDR3 reads TGTGCCAGCATCCTCCTCACTGAAGCTTTCTTT. Its translation is CASILLTEAFF.

CDR3 protein: CASSLAPGGGTGLSDSYF. The CDR3 nucleotides read TGTGCCAGCAGCTTAGCCCCGGGGGGGGGAACGGGCCTAAGTGACTCGTACTTC. The chain has TRBV7-2 and TRBJ2-7, with TRBD2 matching over 8 bases. Losses at the gene ends were 0 bases for V and 12 bases for J; bases not matched to a gene: 22. CDR3 length: 18 amino acids. The germline V gene encodes CDR1 SGHTA and CDR2 FQGNSA.

The chain recombines TRBV30 with TRBJ1-3; no firm D call. Germline CDR1 is GTSNPN and CDR2 is SVGIG (reference sequence). This CDR3 region has 15 residues. With 1 base removed from V and 0 bases from J, the gap between germline ends came to 10 bases. CDR3 in amino acids: CAWSGSGYSGNTIYF. CDR3 DNA sequence: TGTGCCTGGAGTGGGAGCGGGTACTCTGGAAACACCATATATTTT.

V is TRBV30 and J is TRBJ1-2; D might be TRBD1 (5 bases). Germline CDR1 GTSNPN, CDR2 SVGIG (reference sequence). The V end was cut by 1 base, the J end by 3 bases, with 6 bases between. The CDR3 totals 12 residues. The chain's CDR3 is CAWSGQHYGYTF. CDR3 in DNA: TGTGCCTGGAGTGGACAGCACTATGGCTACACCTTC.

The V and J genes are TRBV5-1 and TRBJ2-7; D possibly corresponds to TRBD2 (5 bases). CDR3 length: 15 residues. CDR1 SGHRS and CDR2 YFSETQ come from the germline V gene. V was cut by 1 base and J by 3 bases, with 14 bases left in between. Here the CDR3 reads CASSLSSGTYYEQYF. CDR3 coding DNA: TGCGCCAGCAGCTTGAGCAGCGGTACTTACTACGAGCAGTACTTC.

The CDR3 loop reads CASSLGGDYGYTF. The CDR3 DNA reads TGTGCCAGCAGTTTAGGCGGGGACTATGGCTACACCTTC. The rearrangement joins TRBV27 to TRBJ1-2; no definite D call. Germline-derived CDR1 and CDR2 are MNHEY and SMNVEV (reference sequence). This CDR3 comprises 13 residues. V shed 2 bases and J shed 3 bases, with 7 bases lying between them.

In its sample, this clone was seen once. The chain carries TRBV9 and TRBJ1-4; 7 nucleotides line up with TRBD1. The germline gives CDR1 SGDLS, CDR2 YYNGEE. The length of the CDR3 is 15 residues. Trimming removed 3 bases from V and 8 bases from J; junction bases left unmatched: 10. Written as DNA, the CDR3 is TGTGCCAGCAGCGCCCGACAGGGAGGACGAGAAAAACTGTTTTTT. It codes for CASSARQGGREKLFF.

The genes are TRBV7-9 and TRBJ2-7; 7 positions match TRBD2. Germline assignment: CDR1 SEHNR and CDR2 FQNEAQ (reference sequence). V dropped 8 bases and J dropped 3; count of bases not matched to a gene: 4. The CDR3 consists of 12 residues. CDR3 amino acids: CASGGGGYEQYF. The CDR3 nucleotides read TGTGCCAGCGGCGGGGGAGGCTACGAGCAGTACTTC.

The chain recombines TRBV27 with TRBJ1-5; perhaps TRBD1 as D (5 bases). The germline V gene has CDR1 MNHEY and CDR2 SMNVEV (reference sequence). Trimming cost V 6 bases and J 1 base, with 7 bases left between them. The CDR3 extends over 13 amino acids. The CDR3 loop is CASRGGSNQPQHF. In nucleotides, the CDR3 is TGTGCCAGCAGGGGGGGAAGCAATCAGCCCCAGCATTTT.

The chain carries TRBV2 and TRBJ2-1; TRBD2 matches 8 bases. This CDR3 contains 15 residues. Germline V CDR1 and CDR2: SNHLY, FYNNEI. V dropped 5 bases and J dropped 0; count of bases not matched to a gene: 3. The CDR3 protein is CASSSSGFSYNEQFF. In DNA, the CDR3 is TGTGCCAGCAGTTCTAGCGGGTTCTCCTACAATGAGCAGTTCTTC.

The rearrangement links TRBV29-1 to TRBJ1-1, with a tentative D call TRBD1 (6 bases). Germline assignment: CDR1 SQVTM and CDR2 ANQGSEA. The V end was cut by 0 bases, the J end by 10 bases, with 9 bases between. CDR3 length: 11 residues. The CDR3 reads CSVEEARGAFF. CDR3 DNA: TGCAGCGTTGAAGAAGCCAGGGGAGCTTTCTTT. Variable domain in full (rest from reference TRBV29-1 and TRBJ1-1): SAVISQKPSRDICQRGTSLTIQCQVDSQVTMMFWYRQQPGQSLTLIATANQGSEATYESGFVIDKFPISRPNLTFSTLTVSNMSPEDSSIYLCSVEEARGAFFGQGTRLTVV.

The J gene is TRBJ1-5, the V gene TRBV30, with 10 bases aligning to TRBD1. Germline trimming cut 2 bases from V and 5 bases from J; bases unmatched to any gene: 3. The germline V gene encodes CDR1 GTSNPN and CDR2 SVGIG (reference sequence). The CDR3 extends over 14 amino acids. The chain's CDR3 is CAWSPGQGDQPQHF. The CDR3 coding sequence is TGTGCCTGGAGTCCTGGACAGGGGGATCAGCCCCAGCATTTT. Drawing the rest from reference TRBV30 and TRBJ1-5, the complete variable domain is SQTIHQWPATLVQPVGSPLSLECTVEGTSNPNLYWYRQAAGRGLQLLFYSVGIGQISSEVPQNLSASRPQDRQFILSSKKLLLSDSGFYLCAWSPGQGDQPQHFGDGTRLSIL.

CDR3 protein: CASVQAGGLNEQFF. For the CDR3, the DNA is TGTGCCAGCGTCCAAGCGGGGGGGCTGAATGAGCAGTTCTTC. The rearrangement uses TRBV6-5 and TRBJ2-1; the match to TRBD2 covers 10 bases. The CDR3 contains 14 residues. CDR1 and CDR2 (germline): MNHEY, SVGAGI. Germline trimming cut 8 bases from V and 7 bases from J; bases unmatched to any gene: 8.

The chain links TRBV7-8 to TRBJ2-5; TRBD1 is a possible D gene (6 bases). CDR1 is SGHVS, CDR2 FQNEAQ, per germline. Between the trimmed V and J ends, which lost 5 bases and 5 bases, there was a span of 12 bases. The CDR3 length is 13 residues. CDR3 region: CASSVTGLETQYF. The CDR3, as DNA: TGTGCCAGCAGCGTGACAGGTTTGGAGACCCAGTACTTC.